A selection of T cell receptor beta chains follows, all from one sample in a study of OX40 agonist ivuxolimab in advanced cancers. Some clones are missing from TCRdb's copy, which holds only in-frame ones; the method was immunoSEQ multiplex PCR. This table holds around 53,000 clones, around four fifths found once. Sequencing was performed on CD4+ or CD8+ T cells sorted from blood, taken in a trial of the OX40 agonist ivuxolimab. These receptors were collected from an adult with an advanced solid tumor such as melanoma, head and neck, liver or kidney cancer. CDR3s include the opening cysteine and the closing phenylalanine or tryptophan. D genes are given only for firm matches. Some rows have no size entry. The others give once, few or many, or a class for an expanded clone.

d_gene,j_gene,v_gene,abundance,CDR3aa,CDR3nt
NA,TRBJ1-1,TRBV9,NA,CASSRDRMNTEAFF,TGTGCCAGCAGCCGGGATAGAATGAACACTGAAGCTTTCTTT
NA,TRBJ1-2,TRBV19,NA,CASTDSTRNYGYTF,TGTGCCAGTACCGACAGTACGAGGAACTATGGCTACACCTTC
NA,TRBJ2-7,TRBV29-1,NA,CSVVDSPYEQYF,TGCAGCGTTGTCGACAGCCCCTACGAGCAGTACTTC
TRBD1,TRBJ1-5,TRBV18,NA,CASSPGTGLSNQPQHF,TGTGCCAGCTCCCCCGGGACAGGGCTTAGCAATCAGCCCCAGCATTTT
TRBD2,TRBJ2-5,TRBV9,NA,CASGLGTSGGALETQYF,TGTGCCAGCGGCTTGGGGACTAGCGGGGGGGCCCTAGAGACCCAGTACTTC
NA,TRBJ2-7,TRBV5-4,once,CASSLTGSYEQYF,TGTGCCAGCAGCTTGACGGGATCCTACGAGCAGTACTTC
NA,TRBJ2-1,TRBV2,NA,CASSGQLTSDEQFF,TGTGCCAGCAGTGGACAGTTAACGTCCGATGAGCAGTTCTTC
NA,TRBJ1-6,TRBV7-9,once,CASSLRRHDSSYNSPLHF,TGTGCCAGCAGCTTACGAAGGCACGACTCCTCCTATAATTCACCCCTCCACTTT
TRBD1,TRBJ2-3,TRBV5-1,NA,CASKVGTGTDTQYF,TGCGCCAGCAAGGTCGGGACAGGCACAGATACGCAGTATTTT
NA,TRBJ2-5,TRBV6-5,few,CAIFLGGEETQYF,TGTGCTATCTTCTTAGGTGGGGAGGAGACCCAGTACTTC
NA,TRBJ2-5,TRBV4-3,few,CASSQGVQETQYF,TGCGCCAGCAGCCAAGGAGTCCAAGAGACCCAGTACTTC
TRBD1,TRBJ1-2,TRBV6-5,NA,CASSNLQGTHGYTF,TGTGCCAGCAGTAACCTACAGGGGACGCATGGCTACACCTTC
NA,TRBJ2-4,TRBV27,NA,CASSLNLLAKNIQYF,TGTGCCAGCAGTTTAAATTTACTAGCCAAAAACATTCAGTACTTC
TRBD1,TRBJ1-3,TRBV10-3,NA,CAIRPWGQGGGNTIYF,TGTGCCATCAGGCCCTGGGGACAGGGAGGAGGAAACACCATATATTTT